These 18 T cell receptor beta chains came from one sample sequenced in a study of T cells in Graves' hyperthyroidism and ophthalmopathy (dated by TCRdb to the late 2010s). Library method: multiplex PCR. The sequencer was an Illumina HiSeq 2000. The TCR beta CDR3 regions were amplified from the RNA transcripts. A first-round RT-PCR of the TCR CDR3 used the HTBI primer set with the Qiagen OneStep RT-PCR kit. Through fastp at Q25 and MiXCR, TCRdb rebuilt clones from the public reads, retaining in-frame beta chains. When rows share a CDR3 protein, they turn into one entry using the most common DNA and genes. The sample table lists approximately 400,000 distinct CDR3 sequences, 15% to 18% of them with a count of one. The top ten clonotypes cover about a quarter of the sample. Sequencing was performed on blood. The receptors here all came from a young woman with Graves' hyperthyroidism that later progressed to Graves' ophthalmopathy.

This clonotype occurred many times. The rearrangement uses TRBV30 and TRBJ2-3; the D is unclear. The CDR3 runs to 15 residues. Germline V CDR1 and CDR2: GTSNPN, SVGIG (reference sequence). Trimming stripped 4 bases from V and 1 base from J, with 15 bases between. CDR3 nucleotides: TGTGCCTGGAATAAAGGCCCTGGGGGCACAGATACGCAGTATTTT. Translating it yields CAWNKGPGGTDTQYF.

The table lists this clonotype with many counts. This chain connects TRBV6-1 to TRBJ2-7; 7 positions match TRBD1. V shed 7 bases and J 3 bases; nucleotides not matched to a gene: 6. CDR3 length: 13 residues. Germline values: CDR1 MNHNS, CDR2 SASEGT. The CDR3 here is CASTGTEDYEQYF. CDR3 sequence (DNA): TGTGCCAGCACCGGGACAGAGGACTACGAGCAGTACTTC.

V and J are TRBV4-1 and TRBJ1-5, with TRBD1 as a possible D gene (6 bases). The CDR3 covers 14 residues. The V and J ends lost 2 bases and 6 bases respectively, with 11 bases between them. Germline CDR1 and CDR2: MGHRA and YSYEKL. CDR3 sequence: CASSQSGTSQPQHF. The CDR3 DNA is TGCGCCAGCAGCCAAAGCGGGACAAGTCAGCCCCAGCATTTT.

CDR3 amino acids: CASSQGGSTGPSDTQYF. DNA for the CDR3: TGTGCCAGCAGCCAAGGTGGTTCTACTGGTCCGTCAGATACGCAGTATTTT. This chain uses TRBV4-2 with TRBJ2-3, with D uncertain. This CDR3 contains 17 residues. In germline, CDR1 is LGHNA, CDR2 YNFKEQ. V was shortened by 1 base and J by 4 bases, with 18 bases between the two germline ends.

This clonotype showed up many times. The chain links TRBV20-1 to TRBJ1-4; 7 bases match TRBD1. V dropped 2 bases and J dropped 4; count of bases not matched to a gene: 7. Germline-derived CDR1 and CDR2 are DFQATT and SNEGSKA (reference sequence). CDR3 length equals 15 residues. This chain's CDR3 is CSARRGDSLNEKLFF. The DNA of the CDR3 is TGCAGTGCTAGACGAGGGGACAGCCTTAATGAAAAACTGTTTTTT.

This clonotype appeared many times. The chain joins TRBV28 to TRBJ2-7; D is ambiguous. Per germline, CDR1 MDHEN and CDR2 SYDVKM. Deletions cut 6 bases from V and 6 bases from J, with 18 bases between. This CDR3 contains 14 residues. The CDR3 here is CASSPKGLASEQYF. The CDR3, as DNA: TGTGCCAGCAGCCCTAAAGGTCTGGCAAGCGAGCAGTACTTC.

This clonotype was seen at least ten times. The chain uses TRBV13 and TRBJ2-5, with D perhaps matching TRBD1 or TRBD2 (6 bases each). Germline CDR1 reads PRHDT; CDR2 reads FYEKMQ (reference sequence). The V gene lost 5 bases and the J gene lost 1 base, with 17 bases spanning the gap. There are 16 residues in the CDR3. DNA of the CDR3: TGTGCCAGCAGCCCGGCGGGGACACTAGCCCAAGAGACCCAGTACTTC. This gives the protein CASSPAGTLAQETQYF.

This clonotype was seen at least ten times. The V call is TRBV20-1, the J call TRBJ2-1; no firm D call. Trimming took 5 bases from V and 7 from J, leaving 18 bases between them. The CDR3 contains 14 residues. The germline CDR1 and CDR2 sequences are DFQATT and SNEGSKA (reference sequence). The CDR3 region has the DNA TGCAGTGCTCTGGGGTGGTTGGCTCCAAATGAGCAGTTCTTC. It codes for CSALGWLAPNEQFF.

Many counts were recorded for this clonotype. This chain uses TRBV20-1 with TRBJ2-2; D is uncertain. V was clipped by 3 bases and J by 8 bases, with 10 bases between them. Germline values: CDR1 DFQATT, CDR2 SNEGSKA (reference sequence). The length of the CDR3 is 12 residues. CDR3 bases: TGCAGTGCTAGTCTCCCTGCAGGGGAGCTGTTTTTT. Encoded protein: CSASLPAGELFF.

The chain joins TRBV2 to TRBJ1-3; 7 bases are shared with TRBD1. Germline V gene lookup returns CDR1 SNHLY and CDR2 FYNNEI. The junction had 3 bases not matched to a gene; V was cut back by 6 bases and J by 4 bases. This CDR3 spans 13 amino acids. The CDR3: CASSSGQGNTIYF. The CDR3 DNA sequence: TGTGCCAGCAGCTCGGGACAGGGAAACACCATATATTTT.

As concerns this clonotype: A junction end diverges from the germline sequence, so it may reflect a read error. This chain connects TRBV5-1 to TRBJ2-2; TRBD1 matches 8 bases. The CDR3 is 16 amino acids. Germline values: CDR1 SGHRS, CDR2 YFSETQ. The CDR3 region has the DNA TGCGCCAGCAGCCCTCGGGACAGGCCAACGGCCGGGGAGCCGTTTTTT. Translated, it gives CASSPRDRPTAGEPFF.

This sequence joins TRBV6-5 and TRBJ2-7; the match to TRBD2 covers 10 bases. Trimming removed 1 base from V and 5 bases from J; junction bases left unmatched: 5. This CDR3 spans 15 amino acids. Germline V lookup: CDR1 MNHEY, CDR2 SVGAGI. The CDR3 loop is CASSYWLAGVHEQYF. The CDR3 DNA follows: TGTGCCAGCAGTTACTGGCTAGCGGGAGTCCACGAGCAGTACTTC.

At least ten counts were recorded for this clonotype. This chain uses TRBV11-2 with TRBJ1-6; D gene ambiguous. The CDR3 contains 14 residues. Germline lookup yields CDR1 SGHAT and CDR2 FQNNGV. Between the trimmed V and J ends, which lost 1 base and 7 bases, there was a span of 8 bases. CDR3 sequence reads: CASSLGAPNSPLHF. The DNA of the CDR3 is TGTGCCAGCAGCTTAGGGGCCCCGAATTCACCCCTCCACTTT.

This chain links TRBV7-9 with TRBJ2-1, with 9 bases identical to TRBD2. Trimming removed 5 bases from V and 7 bases from J; junction bases left unmatched: 12. Germline assignment: CDR1 SEHNR and CDR2 FQNEAQ (reference sequence). There are 16 residues in the CDR3. As DNA, the CDR3 is TGTGCCAGCAGCCAGAATAGCGGGAGAAAACTTAATGAGCAGTTCTTC. Protein: CASSQNSGRKLNEQFF.

Note on this clonotype: This could be a read error, since a much larger clone is one nucleotide away. The chain employs TRBV7-2 and TRBJ2-5; D is possibly TRBD1 (6 bases). CDR1 is SGHTA and CDR2 is FQGNSA in the germline V gene. V was pared by 7 bases and J by 1 base, with 16 bases between. This CDR3 has 15 amino acids. The CDR3 nucleotides read TGTGCCAGCATTCCAGTTAGGGGGTTCCAAGAGACCCAGTACTTC. This codes for CASIPVRGFQETQYF. The entire variable domain, with the rest obtained from reference TRBV7-2 and TRBJ2-5, is as follows: GAGVSQSPSNKVTEKGKDVELRCDPISGHTALYWYRQSLGQGLEFLIYFQGNSAPDKSGLPSDRFSAERTGGSVSTLTIQRTQQEDSAVYLCASIPVRGFQETQYFGPGTRLLVL.

Concerning this clonotype: A much larger clonotype is one base distant, so this may be a read error. The chain employs TRBV2 and TRBJ2-7; possible D gene TRBD1, 5 bases. Between the trimmed V and J ends, which lost 4 bases and 4 bases, there was a span of 14 bases. CDR3 size: 14 residues. Germline lookup yields CDR1 SNHLY and CDR2 FYNNEI. The chain's CDR3 is CASSGQGTCYEQYF. The CDR3 nucleotides read TGTGCCAGCAGTGGGCAGGGCACATGTTACGAGCAGTACTTC.

This clonotype has a count of ten or more. The chain recombines TRBV5-1 with TRBJ1-1, with 9 nucleotides matching TRBD1. The V segment lost 4 bases and the J segment 6 bases; nucleotides outside the gene matches: 10. This CDR3 is built from 15 residues. In germline, CDR1 is SGHRS, CDR2 YFSETQ. DNA for the CDR3: TGCGCCAGCAGCCACATTGTGACAGGGGGATCTGAAGCTTTCTTT. The encoded protein is CASSHIVTGGSEAFF.

There are many counts of this clonotype. The rearrangement joins TRBV29-1 to TRBJ1-1, with D uncertain. V lost 3 bases and J 4 bases, leaving 9 bases between the germline ends. The CDR3 loop spans 12 amino acids. From germline, CDR1 is SQVTM and CDR2 ANQGSEA. The CDR3 sequence: CSVDGGGTEAFF. DNA for the CDR3: TGCAGCGTTGATGGAGGTGGCACTGAAGCTTTCTTT.